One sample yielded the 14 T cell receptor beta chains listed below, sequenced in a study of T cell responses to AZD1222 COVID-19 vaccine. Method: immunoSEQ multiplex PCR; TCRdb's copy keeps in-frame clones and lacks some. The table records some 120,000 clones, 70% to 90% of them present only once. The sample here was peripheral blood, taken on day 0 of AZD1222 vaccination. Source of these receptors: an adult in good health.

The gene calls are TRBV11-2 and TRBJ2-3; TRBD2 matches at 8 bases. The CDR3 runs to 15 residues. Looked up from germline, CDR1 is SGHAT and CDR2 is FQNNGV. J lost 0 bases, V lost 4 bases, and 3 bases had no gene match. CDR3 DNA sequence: TGTGCCAGCAGCTACCAGCGGGGGAGCACAGATACGCAGTATTTT. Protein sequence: CASSYQRGSTDTQYF.

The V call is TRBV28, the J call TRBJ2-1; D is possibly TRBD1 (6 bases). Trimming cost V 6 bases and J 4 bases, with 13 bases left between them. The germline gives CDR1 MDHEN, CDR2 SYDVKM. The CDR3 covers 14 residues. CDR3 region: CASRTGISYNEQFF. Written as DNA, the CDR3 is TGTGCCAGCAGGACAGGAATTAGTTACAATGAGCAGTTCTTC.

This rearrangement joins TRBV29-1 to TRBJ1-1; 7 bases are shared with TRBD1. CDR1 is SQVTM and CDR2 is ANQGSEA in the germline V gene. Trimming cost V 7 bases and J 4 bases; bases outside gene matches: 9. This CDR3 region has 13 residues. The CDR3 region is CSGTTGSGTEAFF. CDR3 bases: TGCAGCGGGACGACAGGGTCGGGCACTGAAGCTTTCTTT.

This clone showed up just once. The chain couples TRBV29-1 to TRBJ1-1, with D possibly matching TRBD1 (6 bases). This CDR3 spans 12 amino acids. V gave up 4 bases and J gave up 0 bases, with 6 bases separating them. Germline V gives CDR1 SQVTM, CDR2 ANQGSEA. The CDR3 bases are TGCAGCGTTGCAGGGGTGAACACTGAAGCTTTCTTT. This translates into CSVAGVNTEAFF.

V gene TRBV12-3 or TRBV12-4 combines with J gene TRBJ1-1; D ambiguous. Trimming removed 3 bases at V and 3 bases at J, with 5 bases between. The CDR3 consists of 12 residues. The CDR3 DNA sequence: TGTGCCAGCAGTTTCTCCCACACTGAAGCTTTCTTT. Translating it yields CASSFSHTEAFF.

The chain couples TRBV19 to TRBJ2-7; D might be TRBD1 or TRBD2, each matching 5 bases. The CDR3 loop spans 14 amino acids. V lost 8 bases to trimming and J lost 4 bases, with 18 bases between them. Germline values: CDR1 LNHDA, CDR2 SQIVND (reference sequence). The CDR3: CASSRDGPFYEQYF. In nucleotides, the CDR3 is TGTGCCAGTTCCCGGGACGGACCCTTTTACGAGCAGTACTTC.

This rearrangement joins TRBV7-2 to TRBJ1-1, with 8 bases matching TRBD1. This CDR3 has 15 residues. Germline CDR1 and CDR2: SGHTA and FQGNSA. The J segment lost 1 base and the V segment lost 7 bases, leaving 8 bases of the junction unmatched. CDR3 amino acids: CASNPQGEGNTEAFF. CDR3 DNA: TGTGCCAGCAACCCACAGGGGGAGGGGAACACTGAAGCTTTCTTT.

CDR3 DNA sequence: TGTGCCAGCAGCAAGGAAGGGACAGTCAATCAGCCCCAGCATTTT. Translating gives CASSKEGTVNQPQHF. The V call is TRBV7-8, the J call TRBJ1-5; 7 bases fit TRBD1. CDR1 and CDR2 from the germline V gene are SGHVS and FQNEAQ. The V and J ends lost 5 bases and 3 bases, in that order; junction bases with no gene match: 7. This CDR3 is built from 15 residues.

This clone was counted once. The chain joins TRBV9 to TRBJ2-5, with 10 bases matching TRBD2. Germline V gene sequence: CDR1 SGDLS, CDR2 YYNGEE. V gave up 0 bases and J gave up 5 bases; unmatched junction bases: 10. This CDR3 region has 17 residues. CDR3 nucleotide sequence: TGTGCCAGCAGCGTAGGGGTTAGCGGGGGGCCCGGGGAGACCCAGTACTTC. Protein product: CASSVGVSGGPGETQYF.

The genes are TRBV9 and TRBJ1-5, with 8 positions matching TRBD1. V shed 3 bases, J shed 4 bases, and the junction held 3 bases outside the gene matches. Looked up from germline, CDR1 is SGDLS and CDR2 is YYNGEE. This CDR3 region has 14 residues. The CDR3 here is CASSAGQVNQPQHF. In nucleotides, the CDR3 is TGTGCCAGCAGCGCGGGACAGGTAAATCAGCCCCAGCATTTT.

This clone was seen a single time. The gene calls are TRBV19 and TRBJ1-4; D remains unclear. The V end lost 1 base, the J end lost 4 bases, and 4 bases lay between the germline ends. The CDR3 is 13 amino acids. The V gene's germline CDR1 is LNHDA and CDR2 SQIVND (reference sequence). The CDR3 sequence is CASSIVGNEKLFF. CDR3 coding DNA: TGTGCCAGTAGTATAGTTGGTAATGAAAAACTGTTTTTT.

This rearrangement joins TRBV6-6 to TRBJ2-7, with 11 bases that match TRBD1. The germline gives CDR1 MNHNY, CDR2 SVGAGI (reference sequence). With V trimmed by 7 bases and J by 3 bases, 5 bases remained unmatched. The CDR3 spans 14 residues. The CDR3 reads CASNPGQGVYEQYF. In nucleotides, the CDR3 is TGTGCCAGCAACCCGGGACAGGGGGTCTACGAGCAGTACTTC.

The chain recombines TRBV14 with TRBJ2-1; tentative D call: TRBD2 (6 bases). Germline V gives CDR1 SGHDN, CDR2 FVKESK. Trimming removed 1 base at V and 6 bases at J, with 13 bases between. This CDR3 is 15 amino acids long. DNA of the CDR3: TGTGCCAGCAGCCAAGGAGTCGGGAGTATCAATGAGCAGTTCTTC. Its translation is CASSQGVGSINEQFF.

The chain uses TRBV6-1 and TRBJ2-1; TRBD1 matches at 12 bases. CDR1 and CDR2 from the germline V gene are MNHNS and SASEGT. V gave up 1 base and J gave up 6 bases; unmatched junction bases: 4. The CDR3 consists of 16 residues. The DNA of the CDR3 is TGTGCCAGCAGTGAAGTGGGACAGGGGGCATTCAATGAGCAGTTCTTC. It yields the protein CASSEVGQGAFNEQFF.